This T cell receptor beta chain stems from a study of cytomegalovirus exposure and HLA in healthy donors. Study summary: From donors who were HLA-typed, an early data release held 75 million to 85 million unique TCRs.

Findings of the study overall: Some V segments (TRBV6-2 and TRBV6-3 among them) were excluded as indistinguishable. A later analysis by the authors found several of the most significant clusters apparently linked to common viral pathogens. Researchers catalogued about 150 TCR beta chains as cytomegalovirus-associated.

The J segment lost 5 bases and the V segment lost 3 bases, leaving 6 bases of the junction unmatched. This CDR3 contains 14 residues. Per the germline V gene, CDR1 is SGHRS and CDR2 is YFSETQ. PCR primers comprised 60 Vbeta and 13 Jbeta primers. The data were produced by immunoSEQ multiplex PCR, yet TCRdb's version contains in-frame clones alone and is incomplete. Here the sample spans approximately 240,000 clones, over 65% being singletons. Regarding this clone: The target antigen is unknown.

Sequenced material: PBMCs. This sequence joins TRBV5-1 and TRBJ1-1; 8 bases fit TRBD1. This TCR derives from a woman aged 55-70 years in good health and CMV-seropositive. The CDR3 protein is CASSSMTGETEAFF. The CDR3 DNA follows: TGCGCCAGCAGCTCGATGACAGGGGAGACTGAAGCTTTCTTT.